This T cell receptor (beta chain) was documented in a study of blood T cell repertoires in COVID-19. Study-level information: T cells, B-cell-depleted T cells, or PBMCs provided the cDNA or gDNA that served as material.

The CDR3 loop spans 15 amino acids. J lost 4 bases, V lost 4 bases, and 7 bases had no gene match. Germline V gene lookup returns CDR1 SGHRS and CDR2 YFSETQ. Here immunoSEQ multiplex PCR was the method, and the copy in TCRdb shows in-frame clones only, minus some. The sample records some 170,000 clones, about 76% being singletons. The sequence was obtained from a woman aged 45-59 years with active or convalescent COVID-19. The sequenced sample consisted of peripheral blood. The rearrangement joins TRBV5-1 to TRBJ1-2; TRBD1 matches 10 bases. CDR3 DNA sequence: TGCGCCAGCAGCGTAACGACAGGGGGCGTCTATGGCTACACCTTC. It translates to CASSVTTGGVYGYTF.